Listed here are 21 T cell receptor beta chains from one sample, sequenced in a study of blood T cell repertoires in COVID-19. Sequencing was performed with immunoSEQ multiplex PCR; in TCRdb, only in-frame clones are kept and a portion is missing. The table includes 200,000 to 300,000 clones, 80% to 95% detected once. Material for sequencing was peripheral blood. Receptors originate from a man aged 25 to 45 with COVID-19, enrolled during active disease.

The chain couples TRBV27 to TRBJ1-2, with D perhaps matching TRBD1 (5 bases). V lost 3 bases to trimming and J lost 8 bases, with 10 bases between them. The germline V gene has CDR1 MNHEY and CDR2 SMNVEV (reference sequence). This CDR3 contains 12 residues. CDR3 region: CASSFAGNGYTF. For the CDR3, the DNA is TGTGCCAGCAGTTTTGCAGGGAACGGCTACACCTTC.

This chain uses TRBV2 with TRBJ2-1, with 13 bases aligning to TRBD2. Germline CDR1 is SNHLY and CDR2 is FYNNEI. The V and J ends lost 8 bases and 6 bases, in that order; junction bases with no gene match: 7. This CDR3 comprises 15 residues. DNA of the CDR3: TGTGCCAGCGTAAGGACTAGCGGGGGCCCCAATGAGCAGTTCTTC. This sequence encodes CASVRTSGGPNEQFF. Full variable domain (outside the CDR3, taken from reference TRBV2 and TRBJ2-1): EPEVTQTPSHQVTQMGQEVILRCVPISNHLYFYWYRQILGQKVEFLVSFYNNEISEKSEIFDDQFSVERPDGSNFTLKIRSTKLEDSAMYFCASVRTSGGPNEQFFGPGTRLTVL.

The rearrangement joins TRBV27 to TRBJ1-1, with a tentative D call TRBD1 (5 bases). The germline gives CDR1 MNHEY, CDR2 SMNVEV (reference sequence). The CDR3 has 14 residues. Trimming stripped 6 bases from V and 4 bases from J, with 15 bases between. The chain's CDR3 is CASSAQGLGTEAFF. The CDR3 DNA sequence: TGTGCCAGCAGCGCTCAGGGTTTGGGCACTGAAGCTTTCTTT.

In DNA form, the CDR3 reads TGTGCCAGCAGCTTTGGTAGCGGAGACAATGAGCAGTTCTTC. Protein product: CASSFGSGDNEQFF. The chain combines TRBV7-3 with TRBJ2-1, with TRBD2 as a possible D gene (6 bases). The V and J ends lost 3 bases and 5 bases respectively, with 11 bases between them. CDR3 length: 14 amino acids. Germline assignment: CDR1 SGHTA and CDR2 FQGTGA.

This sequence joins TRBV18 and TRBJ1-2; a weak D match, TRBD1 (5 bases). Germline V CDR1 and CDR2: KGHSH, LQKENI. The germline V and J ends were trimmed by 3 bases and 2 bases, with 10 bases remaining between them. The CDR3 consists of 14 residues. CDR3 in amino acids: CASSPAGQNYGYTF. DNA for the CDR3: TGTGCCAGCTCACCGGCGGGGCAGAACTATGGCTACACCTTC.

In this sample, this clone turned up once. The V gene is TRBV6-5, the J gene TRBJ1-1; TRBD1 is a possible D gene (5 bases). The CDR3 sequence is 14 residues long. V lost 6 bases to trimming and J lost 4 bases, with 15 bases between them. Per germline, CDR1 MNHEY and CDR2 SVGAGI. The CDR3 DNA reads TGTGCCAGCAGCCCAGACTGGGGGGGCACTGAAGCTTTCTTT. As protein: CASSPDWGGTEAFF.

The chain recombines TRBV24-1 with TRBJ2-2; D unresolved. V lost 2 bases to trimming and J lost 3 bases, with 6 bases between them. The CDR3 covers 14 residues. CDR1 and CDR2 from the germline V gene are KGHDR and SFDVKD. The CDR3 protein is CATSDWQDTGELFF. In nucleotides, the CDR3 is TGTGCCACCAGTGATTGGCAGGACACCGGGGAGCTGTTTTTT.

The chain carries TRBV10-3 and TRBJ2-3, with 9 bases that match TRBD2. Germline V CDR1 and CDR2: ENHRY, SYGVKD. This CDR3 is 13 amino acids long. With V trimmed by 11 bases and J by 5 bases, 8 bases remained unmatched. The CDR3 DNA reads as TGTGCCGCCGGAGGCGGGGGGGTAGATACGCAGTATTTT. Encoded protein: CAAGGGGVDTQYF.

Concerning this clone itself: Other DNA sequences in this sample translate to the same CDR3. The chain is built from TRBV19 and TRBJ1-5; TRBD1 might be the D (6 bases). Germline CDR1 reads LNHDA; CDR2 reads SQIVND (reference sequence). The CDR3 spans 13 residues. Trimming shortened V by 4 bases and J by 3 bases, and 7 bases separated the two germline ends. CDR3 residues: CASSRTVNQPQHF. The DNA for the CDR3 is TGTGCCAGTAGTAGGACAGTCAATCAGCCCCAGCATTTT.

The J gene is TRBJ1-1, the V gene TRBV2, with 12 bases matching TRBD1. The CDR3 consists of 14 residues. The trim removed 7 bases at V and 4 bases at J, leaving 4 bases unmatched. Looked up from germline, CDR1 is SNHLY and CDR2 is FYNNEI. CDR3 sequence: CASTRDRGLTEAFF. The CDR3 region has the DNA TGTGCCAGCACTCGGGACAGGGGGCTCACTGAAGCTTTCTTT.

V is TRBV16 and J is TRBJ1-5, with D tentatively TRBD1 (6 bases). V lost 1 base and J 7 bases, leaving 14 bases between the germline ends. Germline V gene data show CDR1 as KGHSY and CDR2 as FQNENV. The CDR3 covers 15 residues. The CDR3 sequence is CASSQLGGAMQPQHF. The DNA for the CDR3 is TGTGCCAGCAGCCAATTGGGGGGGGCAATGCAGCCCCAGCATTTT.

J is TRBJ1-4 and V is TRBV19; D unclear. The CDR3 covers 15 residues. Trimming took off 3 bases at V and 2 bases at J, with 10 bases between the two ends. Germline CDR1 reads LNHDA; CDR2 reads SQIVND (reference sequence). This CDR3 is CASSISLGTNEKLFF. In DNA, the CDR3 is TGTGCCAGTAGTATTTCTCTCGGTACTAATGAAAAACTGTTTTTT.

V is TRBV6-6 and J is TRBJ2-2; 13 nucleotides match TRBD2. CDR1 MNHNY and CDR2 SVGAGI come from the germline V gene (reference sequence). Unmatched junction bases numbered 6, after V lost 6 bases and J lost 5 bases. The CDR3 length is 16 residues. The CDR3 coding sequence is TGTGCCAGCAGCCCACTAGCGGGGGGGTGGACCGGGGAGCTGTTTTTT. Translating it yields CASSPLAGGWTGELFF.

J is TRBJ2-5 and V is TRBV2, with a tentative D call TRBD1 (6 bases). Germline-derived CDR1 and CDR2 are SNHLY and FYNNEI. The V end lost 11 bases, the J end lost 1 base, and 14 bases lay between the germline ends. This CDR3 has 13 amino acids. In DNA, the CDR3 is TGTGCCTTGACAGGTCCCGGCCAAGAGACCCAGTACTTC. It translates to CALTGPGQETQYF.

The chain carries TRBV2 and TRBJ2-5; 8 bases line up with TRBD2. V was pared by 1 base and J by 2 bases, with 6 bases of the junction left unmatched. The CDR3 length is 16 residues. In germline, CDR1 is SNHLY, CDR2 FYNNEI. In DNA form, the CDR3 reads TGTGCCAGCAGTGAAGAGGGCGGGGGGTTTCAAGAGACCCAGTACTTC. Translating it yields CASSEEGGGFQETQYF.

V gene TRBV18 combines with J gene TRBJ1-1; D is possibly TRBD1 (6 bases). The CDR3 covers 15 residues. V dropped 6 bases and J dropped 4 bases, with 18 bases sitting between them. Germline V gene sequence: CDR1 KGHSH, CDR2 LQKENI. The CDR3 DNA is TGTGCCAGCTCCTTGTACAGGGAGTTGAGCACTGAAGCTTTCTTT. Translation: CASSLYRELSTEAFF.

This clone was counted once. CDR3 sequence reads: CASRMTETYGYTF. In DNA, the CDR3 is TGTGCCAGCAGGATGACAGAGACCTATGGCTACACCTTC. The chain couples TRBV6-5 to TRBJ1-2, with D possibly being TRBD1 (5 bases). This CDR3 is 13 amino acids long. The germline V and J ends were trimmed by 6 bases and 4 bases, with 12 bases remaining between them. Looked up from germline, CDR1 is MNHEY and CDR2 is SVGAGI.

This clone was seen only a few times. The rearrangement links TRBV12-3 or TRBV12-4 to TRBJ2-7; no reliable D call. V lost 1 base and J 6 bases, leaving 10 bases between the germline ends. The CDR3 sequence is 13 residues long. DNA for the CDR3: TGTGCCAGCAGTTTAGGCAGGTTGACCGAGCAGTACTTC. Translation gives CASSLGRLTEQYF.

This chain connects TRBV6-5 to TRBJ1-1; the D gene is possibly TRBD1 (6 bases). The CDR3 contains 15 residues. Germline V gives CDR1 MNHEY, CDR2 SVGAGI. V lost 0 bases and J 3 bases, leaving 11 bases between the germline ends. CDR3: CASSYSGSGDTEAFF. The CDR3 bases are TGTGCCAGCAGTTACTCGGGGTCAGGGGACACTGAAGCTTTCTTT.

The chain combines TRBV19 with TRBJ1-6; tentatively, D is TRBD1 (5 bases). Trimming removed 6 bases at V and 5 bases at J, with 17 bases between. Germline CDR1 reads LNHDA; CDR2 reads SQIVND (reference sequence). The CDR3 extends over 16 amino acids. CDR3 residues: CASSPVDIADNSPLHF. The CDR3 DNA reads as TGTGCCAGTAGCCCGGTGGACATAGCCGATAATTCACCCCTCCACTTT.

This chain connects TRBV6-5 to TRBJ1-5; tentatively, D is TRBD1 (5 bases). V lost 6 bases to trimming and J lost 7 bases, with 13 bases between them. The CDR3 length is 13 residues. Germline CDR1 reads MNHEY; CDR2 reads SVGAGI. This CDR3 is CASSQLRGQPQHF. In DNA form, the CDR3 reads TGTGCCAGCAGCCAACTTAGGGGACAGCCCCAGCATTTT.